This T cell receptor (beta chain) is drawn from a study of blood T cells in healthy people across ages (dated by TCRdb to about 2015). With regard to the full study: In model experiments, template switching captured roughly one uniquely barcoded TCR beta cDNA molecule for every two T cells. Using deep sequencing normalized with unique cDNA molecular identifiers, the study measured how TCR beta repertoire diversity changes with age. The donors were split into four age groups: young (average around 16 years), middle-aged (39), aged (roughly 60) and long-lived (approximately 80). To avoid experimental bias, donors of different ages were distributed randomly across sequencing lanes. The study analyzed two additional independent replicas of 1 million unique cDNA reads from the same blood draw for two donors, one aged 18 to 29 and one aged 80 or older.

A word on this clonotype: What this receptor recognizes is not known. No much larger clone is present one base from it, and per-base qualities are unavailable.

The roughly 39 donors, aged roughly 6 to 100 years, were systemically healthy Caucasian individuals from Russia. Ten milliliters of peripheral blood were drawn from each donor into EDTA-treated Vacutainer tubes. Ficoll-Paque density-gradient centrifugation was used to isolate PBMCs, with at least 6.5 million per sample. Trizol reagent was used to extract total RNA from the PBMCs, yielding at least 5.5 micrograms per sample. The percentages of naive CD45RAhigh/CD27high T cells were determined by flow cytometry on a PBMC aliquot from every donor. Results the study describes overall, beyond this receptor: Conclusive comparison of naive and antigen-experienced compartments was prevented by the profiling of bulk unsorted PBMCs. The CMV infection status of donors was not known, potentially confounding age-related changes in expanded clonotypes. There was a strong correlation between observed TCR beta diversity and the percentage of naive T cells measured by flow cytometry. Estimates of total diversity from one million sequenced T cells were regarded as lower bounds and underestimates. Observed TCR beta diversity per million T cells fell roughly linearly with age, and a significant reduction was already apparent by age roughly 41. Compared with the aged group, the long-lived group had more naive CD4+ T cells, fewer expanded clones and increased TCR diversity, a pattern suggesting age selection.

Libraries were made using 5' RACE. Sequencing was carried out with an Illumina HiSeq 2500. A second PCR of roughly 7 to 11 cycles was performed with a sample-barcoded 5' primer and a J-beta primer mix. Each TCR beta cDNA molecule received a unique molecular identifier from a template-switch 5' adaptor carrying 12 random nucleotides. Each sample yielded at least 3 million CDR3-containing paired-end reads. First-strand cDNA synthesis was performed from all RNA using the Mint cDNA synthesis kit, with priming by a TRBC-specific oligonucleotide. Following uracil-DNA glycosylase treatment, all cDNA underwent a first 18-cycle PCR with the universal primers M1SS and BC2_uni_R. Turning to the authors' computational methods: Normalization of each sample was performed by random selection of 1 million high-quality reads, each carrying a distinct molecular identifier. Reads with shared molecular identifiers were discarded instead of being binned into consensus sequences. CDR3 identification, clonotype clustering and error correction used MiTCR with a Q25 quality threshold and the strictest error-elimination algorithm. Lower-bound total TCR beta diversity was estimated with a nonparametric unseen species model using Euler transformation. Through fastp at Q25 and MiXCR, TCRdb rebuilt clones from the public reads, retaining in-frame beta chains. Each CDR3 protein appears once, grouped with its most common genes and DNA. TCRdb assigned the V and J calls; the authors' analysis was not used. For this sample the table gives hundreds of thousands of distinct CDR3 sequences, of which roughly 41% were detected only once. The leading ten clones occupy around a fifth of the sample.

Inclusive of the bounding cysteine and phenylalanine, the CDR3 is 17 residues long. Here the CDR3 DNA is all that survives: 51 bases in frame from base 1. Clipping removes 6 bases from V and 8 bases from J, with 21 as the unmatched junction base count. This clonotype was sampled from a woman aged 60-75 years in good health. The V and J genes are TRBV12-3 or TRBV12-4 and TRBJ1-2; 7 middle bases align to TRBD1. The sample comprised blood. The nucleotide sequence reads TGTGCCAGCAGGCGGACTCCGCCGATACAGGGGATGGGGGGCTACACCTTC. Translation gives CASRRTPPIQGMGGYTF.